Here is one T cell receptor (beta chain) with its context. Its antigen remains unidentified. A much larger clone lies one base from this, so it may be a read error. The data were taken from a study of T cells in Graves' hyperthyroidism and ophthalmopathy. Lactation, pregnancy, other autoimmune disease or uncontrolled infection excluded patients. RNA transcripts were the template for amplifying TCR beta CDR3 regions. The HTBI set primed first-round TCR CDR3 RT-PCR. TCRdb re-analysed the multiplex PCR reads in MiXCR, keeping a single row per CDR3 protein. In the table there are 500,000 to 800,000 distinct CDR3 sequences, over 40% of which are singletons. Study-level points and caveats: Most expanded thyroid clonotypes above 0.001 recurred in blood.

The sample consisted of peripheral blood or thyroid tissue (not recorded which). This TCR was sampled from an adult man with Graves' disease, either hyperthyroidism or ophthalmopathy (not recorded which).

The DNA of the CDR3 is TGTGCCAGTACGGGGAGCTCTGGGGCCTACGTCCTGACTTTC. This sequence encodes CASTGSSGAYVLTF. J is TRBJ2-6 and V is TRBV19; D may be TRBD1 or TRBD2 (5 bases each). CDR1 and CDR2 from the germline V gene are LNHDA and SQIVND (reference sequence). This CDR3 contains 14 residues.